This T cell receptor (beta chain) was recorded in a study of T cell repertoires in cytomegalovirus infection. This clonotype appeared a few times. Antigen unknown. TCRdb re-analysed the reads in MiXCR, keeping a single row per CDR3 protein. The table includes approximately 140,000 distinct CDR3 sequences, more than 20% detected once. The CDR3 is 13 residues long. V was shortened by 1 base and J by 9 bases, with 11 bases between the two germline ends. Germline CDR1 and CDR2: SGHNT and YYREEE (reference sequence). The sample comprised PBMCs, sequenced either directly or after in vitro stimulation (not recorded which). The V gene is TRBV5-4, the J gene TRBJ2-4, with D tentatively TRBD1 or TRBD2 (5 bases each). The TCR sequence derives from a human donor in good health (CMV status not recorded). Some clones in this sample may be carry-over from other donors' samples. DNA of the CDR3: TGTGCCAGCAGCTTGCCCGGGGCTAGCATTCAGTACTTC. Protein: CASSLPGASIQYF.